This entry features one T cell receptor (beta chain) sequence. Its antigen has not been determined. Preparation of the library involved 5' RACE. Preparation of each TCR library used 3,000 to 4,000 ng of total RNA. For each sample, cDNA was synthesized in eight separate reactions using SMARTScribe reverse transcriptase. During cDNA synthesis, template switching introduced unique molecular identifiers that contained a 6-nucleotide sample barcode. Two nested PCRs of roughly 16 and 10 cycles amplified the TCRalpha and TCRbeta cDNA, and bead purification followed each PCR. Before amplification, cDNA was treated with uracil DNA-glycosylase and purified using the QIAquick PCR purification kit. The second PCR was the step at which Illumina TruSeq-compatible adapters and sample-specific barcodes were added. TapeStation and Qubit were used to check library quality and concentration, and 5 ng of each library went into the pool. Sequencing of the pooled libraries was done on an Illumina HiSeq2500 single-index Rapid Run using custom sequencing primers and 2 x 100 bp reads. Processing in the source paper ran as follows. MiGEC version 1.2.6 was used for UMI-based consensus assembly, which corrected PCR and sequencing errors. MiXCR version 2.1.1 was used for V(D)J alignment, clonotype assembly and CDR3 extraction. To normalise gene usage, clonotype sharing and MAIT/NKT TCR abundance, the analysis used the top 1000, 10 000 and 20 000 clonotypes per sample. After downsampling to 27 000 UMIs, diversity was calculated as the inverse Simpson index using the vegan R package. Statistical testing used paired Mann-Whitney U tests on the discordant twin pairs and applied Benjamini-Hochberg correction for multiple testing. Reprocessed by TCRdb, the reads give a single entry per CDR3 protein sequence, without DNA. These V and J calls derive from TCRdb rather than the authors' analysis. The sample's own table lists some 210,000 distinct CDR3 sequences. The top ten clonotypes cover 1.5% to 2% of the sample.

This entry belongs to a study of monozygotic twins with inflammatory bowel disease (dated by TCRdb to about 2019). With respect to the entire study: The complete study included 28 monozygotic twin pairs: 19 IBD-discordant Danish pairs and nine German pairs, of which four were IBD-concordant and five were IBD-discordant. Within discordant pairs, disease-associated traits were sought mainly by comparing IBD patients with their genetically identical healthy co-twins. Each individual had, on average, about 151 000 unique TCRalpha sequences and 181 000 unique TCRbeta sequences available for analysis.

Results and caveats for the whole study, not just this receptor: A decrease in TCRbeta repertoire diversity, as measured by inverse Simpson index, was observed in IBD patients compared with their healthy co-twins. IBD patients shared fewer clonotypes with other individuals than healthy twins did, most markedly in patients showing signs of disease activity. Repertoire similarity did not differ between concordant and discordant twins, which could be due to limited statistical power. The analysis was unable to tell different T cell subtypes apart. Differing immunosuppressive treatments among patients may have added background noise and inter-individual variability to the repertoires. No single strong signal or clonotype linked to IBD turned up in the results, so the idea that one exists was not supported.

From each donor, a roughly 2.5 ml peripheral blood sample was collected into PAXgene tubes and stored at -80 degrees C. Without T cell sorting, total RNA was isolated from whole blood using the PAXgene blood miRNA kit on an automated QIAcube. Peripheral blood from monozygotic twin pairs who were concordant or discordant for inflammatory bowel disease underwent deep TCRalpha and TCRbeta repertoire profiling using unique molecular barcoding. Smoking habits were recorded for all twin pairs, and individuals were classified as current, former or never smokers. The germline V gene (reference sequence) specifies MNHNY as CDR1 and SVGAGI as CDR2. There are 13 amino acids in the CDR3, from cysteine to phenylalanine inclusive. DNA for this receptor is not on file.

The rearranged chain carries TRBV6-6 and TRBJ2-1; the TCRdb call, TRBD1, lacks DNA for checking. The sample was blood. The TCR originated in a human donor with ulcerative colitis or Crohn's disease, or a healthy co-twin of an affected twin (not recorded which). The CDR3 region reads CAIHLDRDNEQFF.